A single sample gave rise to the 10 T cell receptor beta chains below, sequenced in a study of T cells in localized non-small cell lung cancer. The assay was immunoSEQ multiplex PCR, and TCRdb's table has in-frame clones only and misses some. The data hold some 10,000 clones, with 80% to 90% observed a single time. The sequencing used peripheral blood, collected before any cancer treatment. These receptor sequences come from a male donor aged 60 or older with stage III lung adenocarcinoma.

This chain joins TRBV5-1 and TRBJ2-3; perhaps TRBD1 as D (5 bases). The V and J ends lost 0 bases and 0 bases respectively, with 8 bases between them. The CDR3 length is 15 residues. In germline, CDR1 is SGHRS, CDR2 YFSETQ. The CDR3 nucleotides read TGCGCCAGCAGCTTGGAACAGGCGAGCACAGATACGCAGTATTTT. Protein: CASSLEQASTDTQYF.

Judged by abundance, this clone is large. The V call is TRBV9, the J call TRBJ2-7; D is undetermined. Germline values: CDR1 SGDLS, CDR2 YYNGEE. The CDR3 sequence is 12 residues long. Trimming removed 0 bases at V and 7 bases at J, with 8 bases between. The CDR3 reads CASSVEVGEQYF. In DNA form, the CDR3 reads TGTGCCAGCAGCGTAGAGGTTGGAGAGCAGTACTTC. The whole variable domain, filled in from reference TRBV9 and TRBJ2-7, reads DSGVTQTPKHLITATGQRVTLRCSPRSGDLSVYWYQQSLDQGLQFLIQYYNGEERAKGNILERFSAQQFPDLHSELNLSSLELGDSALYFCASSVEVGEQYFGPGTRLTVT.

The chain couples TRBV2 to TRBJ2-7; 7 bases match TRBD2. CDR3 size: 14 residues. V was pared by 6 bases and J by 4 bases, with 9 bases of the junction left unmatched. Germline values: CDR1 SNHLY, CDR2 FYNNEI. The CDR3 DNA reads TGTGCCAGCAGCAGCAAGGGCGGGAGATACGAGCAGTACTTC. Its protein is CASSSKGGRYEQYF.

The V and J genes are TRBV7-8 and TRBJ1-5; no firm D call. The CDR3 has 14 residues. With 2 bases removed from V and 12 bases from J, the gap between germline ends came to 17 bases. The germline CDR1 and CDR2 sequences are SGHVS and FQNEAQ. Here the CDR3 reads CASSLLAVSIIQHF. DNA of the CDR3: TGTGCCAGCAGCTTATTAGCGGTTTCCATCATCCAGCATTTT.

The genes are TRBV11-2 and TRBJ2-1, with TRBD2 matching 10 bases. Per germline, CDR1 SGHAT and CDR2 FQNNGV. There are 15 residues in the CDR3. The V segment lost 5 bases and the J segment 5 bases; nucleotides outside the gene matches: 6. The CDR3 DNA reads TGTGCCAGCAGCACATTAGCGGGAGGAAACAATGAGCAGTTCTTC. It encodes CASSTLAGGNNEQFF.

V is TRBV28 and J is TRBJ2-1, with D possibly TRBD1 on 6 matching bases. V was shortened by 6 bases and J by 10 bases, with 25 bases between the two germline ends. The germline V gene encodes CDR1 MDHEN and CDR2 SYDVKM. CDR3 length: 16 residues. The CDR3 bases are TGTGCCAGCAGATTACCCGGGACACAGGGAAATCGAGAGCAGTTCTTC. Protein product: CASRLPGTQGNREQFF. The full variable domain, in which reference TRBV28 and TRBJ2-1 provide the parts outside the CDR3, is DVKVTQSSRYLVKRTGEKVFLECVQDMDHENMFWYRQDPGLGLRLIYFSYDVKMKEKGDIPEGYSVSREKKERFSLILESASTNQTSMYLCASRLPGTQGNREQFFGPGTRLTVL.

The CDR3 bases are TGTGCCAGCAGCTTAAGACCAGGCTGGAACTATGGCTACACCTTC. Its translation is CASSLRPGWNYGYTF. The rearrangement joins TRBV11-2 to TRBJ1-2; D is uncertain. V was clipped by 2 bases and J by 2 bases, with 12 bases between them. CDR1 and CDR2 from the germline V gene are SGHAT and FQNNGV. CDR3 size: 15 residues.

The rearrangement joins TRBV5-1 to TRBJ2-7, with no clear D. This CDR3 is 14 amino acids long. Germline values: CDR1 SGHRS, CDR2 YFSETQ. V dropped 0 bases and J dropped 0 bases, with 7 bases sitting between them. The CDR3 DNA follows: TGCGCCAGCAGCTTGGATGGCAGCTCCTACGAGCAGTACTTC. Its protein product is CASSLDGSSYEQYF. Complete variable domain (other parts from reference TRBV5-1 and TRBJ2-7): KAGVTQTPRYLIKTRGQQVTLSCSPISGHRSVSWYQQTPGQGLQFLFEYFSETQRNKGNFPGRFSGRQFSNSRSEMNVSTLELGDSALYLCASSLDGSSYEQYFGPGTRLTVT.

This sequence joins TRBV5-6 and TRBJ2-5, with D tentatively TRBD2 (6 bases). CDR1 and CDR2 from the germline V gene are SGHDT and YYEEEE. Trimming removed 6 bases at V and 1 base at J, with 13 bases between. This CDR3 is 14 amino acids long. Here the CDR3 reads CASTAEGLQETQYF. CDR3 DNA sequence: TGTGCCAGCACCGCTGAGGGACTCCAAGAGACCCAGTACTTC.

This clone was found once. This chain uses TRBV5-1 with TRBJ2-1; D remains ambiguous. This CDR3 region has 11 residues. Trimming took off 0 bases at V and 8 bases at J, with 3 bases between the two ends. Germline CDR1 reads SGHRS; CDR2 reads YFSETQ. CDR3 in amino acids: CASSLADEQFF. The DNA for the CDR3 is TGCGCCAGCAGCTTGGCCGATGAGCAGTTCTTC.